Given below is one T cell receptor (beta chain) in context. Its antigen is still unknown. Germline V gene lookup returns CDR1 ENHRY and CDR2 SYGVKD. The CDR3 loop spans 14 amino acids. V gave up 7 bases and J gave up 1 base, with 13 bases separating them. The sample is drawn from a study of blood T cells in healthy people across ages. Points from the study as a whole: Per-million-T-cell TCR beta diversity fell roughly linearly with age.

Then a second PCR, running roughly 7 to 11 cycles, was carried out with a sample-barcoded 5' primer and a J-beta primer mix. TCRdb redid the calling of the 5' RACE reads with MiXCR, one entry per CDR3 protein. The profile shows about 810,000 distinct CDR3 sequences, around 36% of them singletons. The source of this sequence is a man aged 18-30 years in good health. Sequenced sample: blood. The J gene is TRBJ1-1, the V gene TRBV10-3; TRBD1 is a possible D gene (6 bases). CDR3 sequence reads: CAITDGGANTEAFF. CDR3 bases: TGTGCCATCACCGACGGGGGGGCGAACACTGAAGCTTTCTTT.